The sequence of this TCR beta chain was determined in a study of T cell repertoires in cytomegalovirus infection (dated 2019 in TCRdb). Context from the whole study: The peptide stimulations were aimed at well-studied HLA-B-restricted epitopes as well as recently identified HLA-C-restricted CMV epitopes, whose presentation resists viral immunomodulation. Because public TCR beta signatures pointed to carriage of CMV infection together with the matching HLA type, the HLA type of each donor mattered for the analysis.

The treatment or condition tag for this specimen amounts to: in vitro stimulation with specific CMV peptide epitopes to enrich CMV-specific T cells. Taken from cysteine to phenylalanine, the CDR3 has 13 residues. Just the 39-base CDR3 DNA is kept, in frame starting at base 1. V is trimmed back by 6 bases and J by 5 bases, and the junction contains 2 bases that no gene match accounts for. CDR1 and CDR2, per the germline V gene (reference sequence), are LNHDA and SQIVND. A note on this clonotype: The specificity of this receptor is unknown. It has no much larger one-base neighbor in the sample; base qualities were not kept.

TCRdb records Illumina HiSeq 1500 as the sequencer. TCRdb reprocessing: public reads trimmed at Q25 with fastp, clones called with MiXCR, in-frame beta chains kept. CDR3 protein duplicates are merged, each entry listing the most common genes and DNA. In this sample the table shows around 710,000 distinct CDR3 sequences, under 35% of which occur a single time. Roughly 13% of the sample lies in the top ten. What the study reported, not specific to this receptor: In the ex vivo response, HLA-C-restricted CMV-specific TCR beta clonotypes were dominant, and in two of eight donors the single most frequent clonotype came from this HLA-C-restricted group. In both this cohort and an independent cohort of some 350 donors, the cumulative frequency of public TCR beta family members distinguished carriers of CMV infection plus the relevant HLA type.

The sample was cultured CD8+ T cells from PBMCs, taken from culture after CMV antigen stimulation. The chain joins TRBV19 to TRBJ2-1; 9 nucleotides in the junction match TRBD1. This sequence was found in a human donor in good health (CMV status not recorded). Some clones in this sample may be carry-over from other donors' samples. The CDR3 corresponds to CASRYRGHNEQFF. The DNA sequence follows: TGTGCCAGTAGATACAGGGGGCACAATGAGCAGTTCTTC.